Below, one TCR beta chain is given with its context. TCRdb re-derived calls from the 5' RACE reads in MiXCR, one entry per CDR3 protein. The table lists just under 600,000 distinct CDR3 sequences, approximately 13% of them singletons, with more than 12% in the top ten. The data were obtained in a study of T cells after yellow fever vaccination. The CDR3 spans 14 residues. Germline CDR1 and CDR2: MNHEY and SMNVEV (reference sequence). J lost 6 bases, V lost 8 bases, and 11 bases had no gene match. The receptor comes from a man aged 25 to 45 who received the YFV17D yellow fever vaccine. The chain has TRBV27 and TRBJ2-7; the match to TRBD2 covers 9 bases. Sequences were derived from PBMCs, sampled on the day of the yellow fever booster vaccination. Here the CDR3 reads CASGGRALSAEQYF. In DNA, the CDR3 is TGTGCCAGCGGCGGGAGGGCCCTTTCTGCCGAGCAGTACTTC.